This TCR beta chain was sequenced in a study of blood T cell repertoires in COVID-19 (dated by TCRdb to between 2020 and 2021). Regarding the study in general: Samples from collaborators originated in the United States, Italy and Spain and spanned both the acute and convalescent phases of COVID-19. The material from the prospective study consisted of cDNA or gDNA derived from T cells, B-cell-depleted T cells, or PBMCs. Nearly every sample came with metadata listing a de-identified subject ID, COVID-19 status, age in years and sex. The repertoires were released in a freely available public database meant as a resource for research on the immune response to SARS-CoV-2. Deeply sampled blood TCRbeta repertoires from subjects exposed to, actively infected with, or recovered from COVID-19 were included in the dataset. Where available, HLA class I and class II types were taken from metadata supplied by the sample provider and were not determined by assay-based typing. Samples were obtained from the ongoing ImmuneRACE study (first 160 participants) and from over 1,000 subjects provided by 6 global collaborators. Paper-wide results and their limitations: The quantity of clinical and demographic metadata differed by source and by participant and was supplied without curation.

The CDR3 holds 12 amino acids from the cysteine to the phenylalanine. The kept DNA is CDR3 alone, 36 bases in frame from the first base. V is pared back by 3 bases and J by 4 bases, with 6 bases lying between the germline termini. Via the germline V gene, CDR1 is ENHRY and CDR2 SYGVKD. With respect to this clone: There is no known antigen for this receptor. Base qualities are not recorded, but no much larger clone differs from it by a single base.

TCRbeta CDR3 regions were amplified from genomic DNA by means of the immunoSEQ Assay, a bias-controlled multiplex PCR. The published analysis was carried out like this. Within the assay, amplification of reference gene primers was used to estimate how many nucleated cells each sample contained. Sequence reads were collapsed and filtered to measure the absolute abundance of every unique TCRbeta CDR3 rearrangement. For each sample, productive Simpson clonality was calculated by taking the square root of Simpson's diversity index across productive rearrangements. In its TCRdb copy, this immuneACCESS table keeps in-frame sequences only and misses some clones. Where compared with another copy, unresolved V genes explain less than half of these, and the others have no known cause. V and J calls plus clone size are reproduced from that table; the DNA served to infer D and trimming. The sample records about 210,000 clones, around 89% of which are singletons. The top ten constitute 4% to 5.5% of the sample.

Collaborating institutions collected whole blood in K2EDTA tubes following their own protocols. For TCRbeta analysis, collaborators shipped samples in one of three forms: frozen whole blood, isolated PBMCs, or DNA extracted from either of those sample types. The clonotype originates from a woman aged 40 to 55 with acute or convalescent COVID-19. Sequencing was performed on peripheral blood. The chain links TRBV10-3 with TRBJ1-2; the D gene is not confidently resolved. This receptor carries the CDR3 CAISDRGYGYTF. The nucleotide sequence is TGTGCCATCAGTGACAGAGGCTATGGCTACACCTTC.